This TCR beta chain was sequenced in a study of T cells in Graves' hyperthyroidism and ophthalmopathy. Study-level findings and limits: Ophthalmopathy, as predicted by the model, came a median 6.5 months after the prediction.

From RNA transcripts, TCR beta CDR3 regions were amplified. The HTBI primer set drove a first-round RT-PCR of the TCR CDR3. Via MiXCR, TCRdb re-called the multiplex PCR reads, giving one row per CDR3 protein. The table records under 350,000 distinct CDR3 sequences, around a sixth of them present only once. A note on this clonotype: The antigen is unknown.

This CDR3 spans 14 amino acids. Germline CDR1 and CDR2: SNHLY and FYNNEI. Trimming shortened V by 4 bases and J by 3 bases, and 13 bases separated the two germline ends. The receptor was derived from a woman between 50 and 59 years old with Graves' hyperthyroidism. Sequencing was done on a sample of blood. The rearrangement links TRBV2 to TRBJ2-7; D unresolved. The CDR3 nucleotides read TGTGCCAGCAGTGTAGCCCACGAGAACTACGAGCAGTACTTC. Residues: CASSVAHENYEQYF.